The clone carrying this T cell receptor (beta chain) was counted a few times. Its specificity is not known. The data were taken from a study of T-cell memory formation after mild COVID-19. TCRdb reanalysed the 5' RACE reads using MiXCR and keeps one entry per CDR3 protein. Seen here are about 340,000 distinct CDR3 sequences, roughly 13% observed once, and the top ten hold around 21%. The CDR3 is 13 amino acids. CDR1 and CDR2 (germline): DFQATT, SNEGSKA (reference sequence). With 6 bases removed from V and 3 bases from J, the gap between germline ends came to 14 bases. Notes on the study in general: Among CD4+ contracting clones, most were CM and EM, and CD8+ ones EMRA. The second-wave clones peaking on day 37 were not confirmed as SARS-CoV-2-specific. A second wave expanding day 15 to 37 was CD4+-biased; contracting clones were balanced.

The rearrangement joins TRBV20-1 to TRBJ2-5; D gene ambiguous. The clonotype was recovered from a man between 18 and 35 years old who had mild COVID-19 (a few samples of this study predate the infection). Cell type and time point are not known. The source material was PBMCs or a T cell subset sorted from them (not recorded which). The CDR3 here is CSAVGWWEETQYF. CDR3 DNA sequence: TGCAGTGCCGTCGGGTGGTGGGAAGAGACCCAGTACTTC.